Listed below are T cell receptor beta chains from one sample, sequenced in a study of T cell repertoires in cytomegalovirus infection. In TCRdb, the reads were re-called with MiXCR into one record per CDR3 protein. Among about 120,000 distinct CDR3 sequences listed, 10% were seen once. For these TCRs, the target antigens are not known. Sequencing was carried out using PBMCs, sequenced either directly or after in vitro stimulation (not recorded which). Every receptor here comes from a human donor in good health (CMV status not recorded). Some clones in this sample may be carry-over from other donors' samples. The CDR3 runs from the conserved cysteine through the conserved F or W. A D gene is named only where the DNA matches it firmly. Clone size, where shown, is once, few, many, or a class for clones that have expanded.

- TRBJ2-1 TRBV5-4 many TGTGCCAGCAGCTTGGCGTTGGAGCGCCACAATGAGCAGTTCTTC CASSLALERHNEQFF
- TRBJ1-1 TRBV7-2 many TGTGCCAGCAGCTTAGCGTCGACAAAAGGACTGAGAAAAACTGAAGCTTTCTTT CASSLASTKGLRKTEAFF
- TRBJ2-5 TRBV12-3/TRBV12-4 many TGTGCCAGCAGTTTAGATTCTAGTCCCGAGACCCAGTACTTC CASSLDSSPETQYF
TRBD1 TRBJ2-1 TRBV6-5 many TGTGCCAGCAGTCGGACAGGCTTCCTTTACAATGAGCAGTTCTTC CASSRTGFLYNEQFF
TRBD2 TRBJ2-1 TRBV18 many TGTGCCAGCTCACATTTTTCTAGCGGGGACTACAATGAGCAGTTCTTC CASSHFSSGDYNEQFF
- TRBJ2-6 TRBV4-1 many TGCGCCAGCAGCCAAGATGAGGGGGCTGGGGCCAACGTCCTGACTTTC CASSQDEGAGANVLTF
TRBD1 TRBJ2-2 TRBV24-1 many TGTGCCACCAGTGACCCAAGAAGACAGGGGGCGCGCACCGGGGAGCTGTTTTTT CATSDPRRQGARTGELFF
- TRBJ2-1 TRBV19 many TGTGCCAGTAGTATAGGTGGGGGGAATTACAATGAGCAGTTCTTC CASSIGGGNYNEQFF
- TRBJ2-7 TRBV7-8 many TGTGCCAGCAGCCAGCGTACGATAGCCCGGGAATCTGGCGAGCAGTACTTC CASSQRTIARESGEQYF
TRBD1 TRBJ2-3 TRBV11-2 many TGTGCCAGCAGCTTTATAGGACAGGGGGTATCAGATACGCAGTATTTT CASSFIGQGVSDTQYF
- TRBJ2-7 TRBV20-1 - TGCAGTGCGGGGGGAATCTCCTACGAGCAGTACTTC CSAGGISYEQYF
- TRBJ1-5 TRBV6-2/TRBV6-3 - TGTGCCAGCAGTTACACGGGCCAGTATAGCAATCAGCCCCAGCATTTT CASSYTGQYSNQPQHF
- TRBJ1-4 TRBV19 - TGTGCCAGTAGGGCCGGGGAAATTTCTAATGAAAAACTGTTTTTT CASRAGEISNEKLFF
TRBD2 TRBJ2-1 TRBV2 many TGTGCCAGCAGGGACACCGGACTAGCGGGAGGAGTAGATGAGCAGTTCTTC CASRDTGLAGGVDEQFF
- TRBJ2-2 TRBV29-1 - TGCAGCGTTCAGGCTCTGAACACCGGGGAGCTGTTTTTT CSVQALNTGELFF
TRBD1 TRBJ2-6 TRBV15 - TGTGCCACCAGCAGGGTCACAGGGGCTCCCGGGGCCAACGTCCTGACTTTC CATSRVTGAPGANVLTF